These 5 T cell receptor beta chains were sequenced from one sample in a study of blood T cell repertoires in COVID-19. Some clones are missing from TCRdb's copy, which holds only in-frame ones; the method was immunoSEQ multiplex PCR. The data show approximately 210,000 clones, less than 95% seen once. Sequencing was carried out using peripheral blood. Receptor source: a man aged 30-40 years with COVID-19, enrolled during active disease.

The rearrangement joins TRBV19 to TRBJ2-5, with 12 bases aligning to TRBD2. V shed 4 bases and J 7 bases; nucleotides not matched to a gene: 13. The CDR3 runs to 17 residues. Germline lookup yields CDR1 LNHDA and CDR2 SQIVND (reference sequence). Here the CDR3 DNA reads TGTGCCAGTAGTAAAAAACTAGCGGGGGGCCTCGAAGGGACCCAGTACTTC. This sequence encodes CASSKKLAGGLEGTQYF.

The chain has TRBV6-5 and TRBJ2-7; possibly TRBD2 for D (5 bases). V lost 7 bases to trimming and J lost 7 bases, with 17 bases between them. CDR1 is MNHEY and CDR2 is SVGAGI in the germline V gene. The CDR3 has 13 residues. CDR3: CASTPGGRGEQYF. CDR3 coding DNA: TGTGCCAGCACCCCCGGAGGTCGGGGAGAGCAGTACTTC.

The CDR3 coding sequence is TGTGCCAGCCAAGGCAGACTACACAATGAGCAGTTCTTC. Encoded protein: CASQGRLHNEQFF. The chain combines TRBV11-2 with TRBJ2-1; possible D gene TRBD2, 5 bases. The CDR3 covers 13 residues. V was pared by 8 bases and J by 5 bases, with 13 bases between. Looked up from germline, CDR1 is SGHAT and CDR2 is FQNNGV. Filled out from reference TRBV11-2 and TRBJ2-1, the complete variable domain reads EAGVAQSPRYKIIEKRQSVAFWCNPISGHATLYWYQQILGQGPKLLIQFQNNGVVDDSQLPKDRFSAERLKGVDSTLKIQPAKLEDSAVYLCASQGRLHNEQFFGPGTRLTVL.

This rearrangement joins TRBV3-1 (or the pseudogene TRBV3-2) to TRBJ1-2, with D unclear. The CDR3 runs 11 residues. The V and J ends lost 4 bases and 5 bases respectively, with 5 bases between them. From germline, CDR1 is LGHDT and CDR2 YNNKEL (reference sequence). CDR3 nucleotides: TGTGCCAGCAGCCCCGGGTATGGCTACACCTTC. Translating it yields CASSPGYGYTF.

The chain recombines TRBV10-1 with TRBJ2-7; D gene unclear. The germline V and J ends were trimmed by 2 bases and 5 bases, with 13 bases remaining between them. The CDR3 runs to 14 residues. Looked up from germline, CDR1 is WNHNN and CDR2 is SYGVQD (reference sequence). The DNA of the CDR3 is TGCGCCAGCAGTGAGGCGGTCCAAACCCACGAGCAGTACTTC. It yields the protein CASSEAVQTHEQYF.